This T cell receptor beta chain was retrieved from a study of T cells after somatic rescue of genetic block (dated by TCRdb to about 2020). Some background on the complete study: What the study looked at was long-term robustness, specifically in a T-cell system that came about through somatic rescue of a genetic block in T-cell development.

As to this clone: The specificity of this receptor is unknown. Base qualities are missing; no much larger clone stands one base away.

The protocol used for the library was the immunoSEQ multiplex PCR assay. The source is immuneACCESS, and TCRdb retained only in-frame sequences with V and J called. Part of the clones is not carried over; for the studies checked, unresolved V genes explain less than half of this, and the remainder is unexplained. The table for this sample lists around 50,000 clones; 90% to 96% of them were counted only once. Under 0.095% of the sample rests with the top ten. This TCR was sampled from a child under two years old. Sequenced input: peripheral blood mononuclear cells (PBMCs).

CDR3 loop: CASSEWRPRDTQYF. The DNA reads TGTGCCAGCAGTGAGTGGAGGCCACGAGATACGCAGTATTTT. Recombination linked TRBV6-1 to TRBJ2-3; perhaps TRBD2 is the D gene, with 5 bases matching. CDR1 MNHNS and CDR2 SASEGT are derived from the germline V gene. Cut back by 3 bases and 5 bases, the V and J ends lie 12 bases apart. Reading from cysteine to phenylalanine, the CDR3 counts 14 amino acids. Just CDR3 DNA is preserved here, 42 bases in frame from base 1.